These 20 T cell receptor beta chains share one sample of origin, sequenced in a study of cytomegalovirus exposure and HLA in healthy donors. Primers included in the PCR were 60 Vbeta and 13 Jbeta primers. Repertoires were generated with immunoSEQ multiplex PCR, while TCRdb's copy carries only in-frame clones and drops some. Of 150,000 to 200,000 clones in the sample, about 75% were seen once. The sequencing input was PBMCs. The receptors derive from a woman aged 40 to 50 in good health and CMV-seropositive.

The rearrangement links TRBV29-1 to TRBJ1-4; D gene uncertain. The CDR3 covers 13 residues. Germline CDR1 is SQVTM and CDR2 is ANQGSEA. V gave up 1 base and J gave up 7 bases, with 10 bases separating them. CDR3 in amino acids: CSVEARRGEKLFF. CDR3 nucleotides: TGCAGCGTTGAAGCCCGCAGAGGTGAAAAACTGTTTTTT.

This chain uses TRBV5-6 with TRBJ1-4; tentatively, D is TRBD1 (6 bases). Germline V gene lookup returns CDR1 SGHDT and CDR2 YYEEEE. Trimming stripped 5 bases from V and 1 base from J, with 12 bases between. The CDR3 runs 15 residues. CDR3 sequence (DNA): TGTGCCAGCAGGGTTACAGGGTTAACTAATGAAAAACTGTTTTTT. Its translation: CASRVTGLTNEKLFF.

This chain uses TRBV4-2 with TRBJ2-7, with D possibly matching TRBD1 (7 bases). The V and J ends lost 1 base and 0 bases respectively, with 13 bases between them. Germline loops: CDR1 LGHNA, CDR2 YNFKEQ. The CDR3 contains 16 residues. DNA of the CDR3: TGTGCCAGCAGCCAAGGGGGGCAGGGGGGCTCCTACGAGCAGTACTTC. It translates to CASSQGGQGGSYEQYF.

The chain has TRBV6-1 and TRBJ2-1; D remains ambiguous. CDR3 length: 15 amino acids. Germline V gives CDR1 MNHNS, CDR2 SASEGT. V lost 4 bases and J 2 bases, leaving 12 bases between the germline ends. CDR3 nucleotides: TGTGCCAGCAGTGCCTCTAGAGCCCCCTACAATGAGCAGTTCTTC. Its translation is CASSASRAPYNEQFF.

The chain combines TRBV5-4 with TRBJ2-7, with D tentatively TRBD1 (5 bases). Germline V gene sequence: CDR1 SGHNT, CDR2 YYREEE (reference sequence). CDR3 length: 16 amino acids. The germline V and J ends were trimmed by 0 bases and 1 base, with 14 bases remaining between them. Here the CDR3 DNA reads TGTGCCAGCAGCTTGGGTTCAAGGGGTAGGTCCTACGAGCAGTACTTC. As protein: CASSLGSRGRSYEQYF.

This clone showed up just a few times. The rearrangement links TRBV7-3 to TRBJ1-1; D remains unclear. Trimming shortened V by 3 bases and J by 0 bases, and 8 bases separated the two germline ends. The CDR3 has 14 amino acids. CDR1 and CDR2 (germline): SGHTA, FQGTGA. The CDR3 DNA reads TGTGCCAGCAGCTTCGGCGGCCTGAACACTGAAGCTTTCTTT. This codes for CASSFGGLNTEAFF.

This chain joins TRBV6-1 and TRBJ2-7; TRBD2 matches at 8 bases. This CDR3 has 14 residues. Trimming cost V 10 bases and J 2 bases; bases outside gene matches: 10. Germline CDR1 MNHNS, CDR2 SASEGT. Written as DNA, the CDR3 is TGTGCCATCCGGCGGGCGGGAGGTACCTACGAGCAGTACTTC. Translated: CAIRRAGGTYEQYF.

For the CDR3, the DNA is TGTGCCAGCAGCTTAGTTGAAGCGGGTGGCTACACCTTC. It translates to CASSLVEAGGYTF. The rearrangement joins TRBV7-2 to TRBJ1-2, with D hard to call. Germline V CDR1 and CDR2: SGHTA, FQGNSA. Deletions cut 1 base from V and 7 bases from J, with 10 bases between. The CDR3 covers 13 residues.

In this sample, this clone turned up a few times. The gene calls are TRBV2 and TRBJ1-5; D uncertain. The length of the CDR3 is 15 residues. The V gene lost 5 bases and the J gene lost 3 bases, with 14 bases spanning the gap. In germline, CDR1 is SNHLY, CDR2 FYNNEI. CDR3 region: CASSPDRSVNQPQHF. The CDR3 region has the DNA TGTGCCAGCAGTCCTGATAGATCGGTCAATCAGCCCCAGCATTTT.

The J gene is TRBJ2-7, the V gene TRBV7-2; possibly TRBD1 for D (6 bases). This CDR3 is built from 12 residues. CDR1 and CDR2 (germline): SGHTA, FQGNSA. V was cut by 5 bases and J by 4 bases, with 9 bases left in between. CDR3 sequence: CASSPDRYEQYF. The CDR3 DNA follows: TGTGCCAGCAGCCCCGACAGGTACGAGCAGTACTTC. The full variable domain, in which reference TRBV7-2 and TRBJ2-7 provide the parts outside the CDR3, is GAGVSQSPSNKVTEKGKDVELRCDPISGHTALYWYRQSLGQGLEFLIYFQGNSAPDKSGLPSDRFSAERTGGSVSTLTIQRTQQEDSAVYLCASSPDRYEQYFGPGTRLTVT.

This clone has a handful of counts. This chain joins TRBV9 and TRBJ1-2; TRBD1 matches 9 bases. The ends lost 3 bases at V and 6 bases at J; junction bases unmatched: 12. This CDR3 region has 16 residues. Germline CDR1 reads SGDLS; CDR2 reads YYNGEE. The CDR3 reads CASSGLKLQGADGYTF. Written as DNA, the CDR3 is TGTGCCAGCAGCGGATTAAAGTTACAGGGGGCAGATGGCTACACCTTC.

The rearrangement links TRBV15 to TRBJ2-7; 9 bases match TRBD1. The CDR3 has 15 residues. The V and J ends lost 0 bases and 4 bases, in that order; junction bases with no gene match: 4. Per the germline V gene, CDR1 is LNHNV and CDR2 is YYDKDF (reference sequence). For the CDR3, the DNA is TGTGCCACCAGCAGAGATCCAGGGACAGGGTACGAGCAGTACTTC. Translation: CATSRDPGTGYEQYF.

The V call is TRBV19, the J call TRBJ2-7; unclear D gene. The CDR3 has 12 amino acids. CDR1 LNHDA and CDR2 SQIVND come from the germline V gene (reference sequence). Trimming cost V 4 bases and J 4 bases, with 8 bases left between them. The CDR3 here is CASSTTEYEQYF. The CDR3 DNA follows: TGTGCCAGTAGTACGACTGAATACGAGCAGTACTTC.

The chain carries TRBV19 and TRBJ1-2; TRBD1 matches at 10 bases. The V segment lost 5 bases and the J segment 6 bases; nucleotides outside the gene matches: 6. CDR1 is LNHDA, CDR2 SQIVND, per germline (reference sequence). The CDR3 runs 14 residues. CDR3 sequence reads: CASSPGTGADGYTF. CDR3 DNA sequence: TGTGCCAGTAGTCCCGGGACAGGGGCGGATGGCTACACCTTC.

J is TRBJ2-1 and V is TRBV7-8, with TRBD2 identical over 8 bases. V lost 1 base to trimming and J lost 2 bases; unmatched junction nucleotides: 7. CDR3 size: 17 residues. Per the germline V gene, CDR1 is SGHVS and CDR2 is FQNEAQ. The CDR3 nucleotides read TGTGCCAGCAGCTTAGACGGCGGGAGGACCCCCTACAATGAGCAGTTCTTC. Its translation: CASSLDGGRTPYNEQFF.

This chain uses TRBV28 with TRBJ2-7; TRBD2 matches at 11 bases. Germline CDR1 and CDR2: MDHEN and SYDVKM. The CDR3 has 16 amino acids. After removal of 1 base from V and 1 base from J, the junction contained 3 bases not matched to a gene. As DNA, the CDR3 is TGTGCCAGCAGTTTATTCCTAGCGGGAGGTTCCTACGAGCAGTACTTC. It specifies CASSLFLAGGSYEQYF.

This chain joins TRBV30 and TRBJ2-7; TRBD2 agrees at 7 bases. The CDR3 length is 13 residues. V trimming: 4 bases; J trimming: 4 bases; junction bases outside the gene matches: 7. Per germline, CDR1 GTSNPN and CDR2 SVGIG (reference sequence). CDR3 in amino acids: CAWNNGLGYEQYF. In DNA, the CDR3 is TGTGCCTGGAACAACGGACTAGGATACGAGCAGTACTTC.

The J gene is TRBJ1-2, the V gene TRBV25-1, with 8 bases matching TRBD1. Germline assignment: CDR1 MGHDK and CDR2 SYGVNS. J was trimmed by 7 bases and V by 3 bases; bases with no gene match: 1. This CDR3 spans 12 amino acids. The CDR3 spells CASSDRGRGYTF. The CDR3 DNA reads TGTGCCAGCAGTGACAGGGGGCGTGGCTACACCTTC.

The chain recombines TRBV7-8 with TRBJ2-7, with 10 bases fitting TRBD2. Germline trimming cut 2 bases from V and 7 bases from J; bases unmatched to any gene: 8. This CDR3 comprises 15 residues. Germline loops: CDR1 SGHVS, CDR2 FQNEAQ. CDR3: CASSLLAGDRGEQYF. CDR3 nucleotide sequence: TGTGCCAGCAGCTTACTAGCGGGAGATAGGGGGGAGCAGTACTTC.

This clone has only one observation. V gene TRBV18 combines with J gene TRBJ1-4; 7 bases match TRBD1. The junction had 6 bases not matched to a gene; V was cut back by 3 bases and J by 2 bases. Germline values: CDR1 KGHSH, CDR2 LQKENI. This CDR3 comprises 16 residues. The CDR3, as DNA: TGTGCCAGCTCACCTACAACAGGGGTGACTAATGAAAAACTGTTTTTT. This translates into CASSPTTGVTNEKLFF.